This entry is about one TCR beta chain. Its antigen remains unidentified. TCRdb's table, derived via immunoSEQ multiplex PCR, lists solely in-frame clones and lacks some. Of roughly 61,000 clones listed, about 74% were seen once; the top ten hold about 6.3%. The source of the sample is a study of radiation and T cells in renal cell carcinoma. Study-level points and caveats: From baseline, blood top tumor clonotypes peaked at 2 weeks post-radiation.

Time point in this sample: blood 4 weeks post-SBRT, at nephrectomy. As for treatment: 15 Gy SBRT to primary tumor, nephrectomy 4 weeks later. The sequencing here drew on blood, taken from a patient whose treatment included radiotherapy and nephrectomy. This clonotype originated in a man aged 60-69 years with renal cell carcinoma.

The CDR3 coding sequence is TGTGCCAGCAGCACAGGGGAAGGTGGCTACACCTTC. It yields the protein CASSTGEGGYTF. The chain employs TRBV5-4 and TRBJ1-2, with 7 bases aligning to TRBD1. CDR1 is SGHNT, CDR2 YYREEE, per germline (reference sequence). This CDR3 spans 12 amino acids. Trimming cost V 4 bases and J 7 bases; bases outside gene matches: 4.